This TCR beta chain appears in the sequencing data of a study of breast tumors, draining lymph nodes, adjacent tissues (dated by TCRdb to between 2015 and 2016). In the study overall: The study compared TCR beta repertoires across tumor, adjacent nontumor tissue and axillary lymph nodes from breast cancer patients. In human breast cancer, the study set out to evaluate how tumor, surrounding tissue and draining lymph node repertoires relate to one another and whether T cells may move between these sites. Results and caveats for the whole study, not just this receptor: The data were considered consistent with most tumor T cells being derived from the lymph node and subsequently expanding within tumor tissue. The conclusion that tumor T cells originate in lymph nodes was framed as consistent with a hypothesis rather than directly demonstrated. Tumors showed preferential V and J gene usage, and their T-cell repertoire diversity fell below that of lymph nodes yet above that of nontumor tissue. Tumor and nontumor tissue repertoires were significantly more similar in luminal-like than in basal-like breast cancer.

The axillary draining lymph nodes of breast cancer patients were the source of the lymph node samples. Taken from the germline V gene, the CDR1 and CDR2 loops are KGHSH and LQKENI. From the cysteine through the phenylalanine, the CDR3 covers 13 amino acids. Only the CDR3 DNA is retained, 39 bases long and in frame from the first base. The germline V end is reduced by 4 bases and the J end by 7 bases; junction bases left unmatched: 5. Instrument on record: Illumina HiSeq 2000. TCR beta chain libraries were generated through multiplex PCR amplification. High-throughput sequencing was used to analyze the amplified TCR beta chain products. TCRdb reprocessing: public reads trimmed at Q25 with fastp, clones called with MiXCR, in-frame beta chains kept. Identical CDR3 proteins give one entry, which carries the most common genes and DNA. This sample holds about 200,000 distinct CDR3 sequences; approximately 31% were observed only once. The ten top clones hold 4.3% of the sample.

This clonotype was found many times. It has no known antigen specificity. No qualities accompany the bases; no much larger clone lies one base away. This sequence was found in a female donor with breast cancer. Some clones in this sample may be carry-over from other donors' samples. Sequenced: axillary lymph node tissue. Recombination joined TRBV18 with TRBJ1-2, with 8 middle bases fitting TRBD1. The CDR3 here reads CASSLQGVVGYTF. The nucleotides are TGTGCCAGCTCACTACAGGGGGTAGTTGGCTACACCTTC.